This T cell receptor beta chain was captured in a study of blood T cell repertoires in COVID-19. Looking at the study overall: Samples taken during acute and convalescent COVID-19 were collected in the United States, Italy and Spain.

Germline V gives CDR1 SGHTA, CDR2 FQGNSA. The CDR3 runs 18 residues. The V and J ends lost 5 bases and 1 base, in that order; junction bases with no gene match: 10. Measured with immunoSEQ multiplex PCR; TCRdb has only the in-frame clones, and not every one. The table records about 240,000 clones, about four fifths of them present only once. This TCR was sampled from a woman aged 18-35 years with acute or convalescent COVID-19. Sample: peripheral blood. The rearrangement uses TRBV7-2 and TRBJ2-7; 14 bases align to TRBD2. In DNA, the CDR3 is TGTGCCAGCAGCCCAAAGGGACTAGCGGGAGCGGGATCCTACGAGCAGTACTTC. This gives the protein CASSPKGLAGAGSYEQYF.